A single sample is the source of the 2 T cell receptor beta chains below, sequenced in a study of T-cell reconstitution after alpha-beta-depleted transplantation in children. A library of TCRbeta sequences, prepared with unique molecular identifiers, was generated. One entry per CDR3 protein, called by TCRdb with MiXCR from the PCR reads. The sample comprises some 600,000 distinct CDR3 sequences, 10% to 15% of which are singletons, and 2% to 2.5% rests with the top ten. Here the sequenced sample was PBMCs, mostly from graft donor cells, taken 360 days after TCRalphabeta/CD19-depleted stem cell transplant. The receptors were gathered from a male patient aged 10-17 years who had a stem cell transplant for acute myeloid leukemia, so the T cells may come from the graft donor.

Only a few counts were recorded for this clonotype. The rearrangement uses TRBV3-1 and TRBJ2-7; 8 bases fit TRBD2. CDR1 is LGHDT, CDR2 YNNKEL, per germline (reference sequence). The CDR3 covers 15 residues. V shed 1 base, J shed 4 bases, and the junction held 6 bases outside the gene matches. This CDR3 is CASSQGSGSGYEQYF. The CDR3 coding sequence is TGTGCCAGCAGCCAAGGAAGCGGGAGTGGTTACGAGCAGTACTTC.

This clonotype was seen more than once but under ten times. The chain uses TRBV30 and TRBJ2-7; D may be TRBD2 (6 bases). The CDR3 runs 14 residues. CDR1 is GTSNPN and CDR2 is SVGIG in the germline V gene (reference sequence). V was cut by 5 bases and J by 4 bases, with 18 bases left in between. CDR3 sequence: CAWGPWRTTYEQYF. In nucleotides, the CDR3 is TGTGCCTGGGGTCCCTGGAGGACTACTTACGAGCAGTACTTC.